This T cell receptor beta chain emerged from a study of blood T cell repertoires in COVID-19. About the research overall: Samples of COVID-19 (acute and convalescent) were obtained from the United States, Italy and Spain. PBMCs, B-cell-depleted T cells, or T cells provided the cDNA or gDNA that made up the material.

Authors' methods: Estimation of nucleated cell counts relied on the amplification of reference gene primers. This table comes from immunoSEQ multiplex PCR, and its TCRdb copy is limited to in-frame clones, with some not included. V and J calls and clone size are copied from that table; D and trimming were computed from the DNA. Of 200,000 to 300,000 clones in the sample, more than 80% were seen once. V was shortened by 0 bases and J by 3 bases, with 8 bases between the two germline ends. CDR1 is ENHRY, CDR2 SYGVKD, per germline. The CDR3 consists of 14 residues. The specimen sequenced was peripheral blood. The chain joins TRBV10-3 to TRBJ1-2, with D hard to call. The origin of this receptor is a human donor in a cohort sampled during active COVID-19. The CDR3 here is CAISESYPYYGYTF. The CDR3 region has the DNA TGTGCCATCAGTGAGTCATATCCTTACTATGGCTACACCTTC.